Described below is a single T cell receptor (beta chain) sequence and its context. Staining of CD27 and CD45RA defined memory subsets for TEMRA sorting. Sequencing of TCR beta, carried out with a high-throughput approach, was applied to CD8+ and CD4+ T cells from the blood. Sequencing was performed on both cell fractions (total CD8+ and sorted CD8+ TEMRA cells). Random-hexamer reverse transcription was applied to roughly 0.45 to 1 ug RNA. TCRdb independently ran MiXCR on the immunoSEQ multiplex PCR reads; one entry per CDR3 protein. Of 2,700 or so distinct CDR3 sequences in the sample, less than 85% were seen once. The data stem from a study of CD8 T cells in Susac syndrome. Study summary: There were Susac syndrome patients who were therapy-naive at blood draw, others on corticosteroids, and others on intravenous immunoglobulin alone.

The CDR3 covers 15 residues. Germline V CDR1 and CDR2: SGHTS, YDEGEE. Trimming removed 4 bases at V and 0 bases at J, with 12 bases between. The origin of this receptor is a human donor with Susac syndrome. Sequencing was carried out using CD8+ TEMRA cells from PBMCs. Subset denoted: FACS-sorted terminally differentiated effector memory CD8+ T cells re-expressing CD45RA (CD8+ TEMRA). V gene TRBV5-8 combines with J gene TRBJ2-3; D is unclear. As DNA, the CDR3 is TGTGCCAGCAGCCCCGGTGTGTTTAGCACAGATACGCAGTATTTT. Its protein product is CASSPGVFSTDTQYF.